This T cell receptor (beta chain) is drawn from a study of T cells in Graves' hyperthyroidism and ophthalmopathy. Findings and limits, study-wide: Researchers found most expanded thyroid clonotypes above 0.001 in blood as well.

The CDR3 is made up of 18 amino acids. Losses at the gene ends were 2 bases for V and 2 bases for J; bases not matched to a gene: 13. Germline CDR1 LGHNA, CDR2 YSLEER. This clonotype turned up a few times. Its antigen is not known. Authors of the study amplified TCR beta CDR3 regions from RNA transcripts. Primed by the HTBI set, a first-round RT-PCR was run on the TCR CDR3. TCRdb reanalysed the multiplex PCR reads using MiXCR and keeps one entry per CDR3 protein. Of 620,000 or so distinct CDR3 sequences in the sample, 13% to 15% were seen once. The material sequenced was blood. This receptor was taken from a woman aged 50 to 65 with Graves' ophthalmopathy. V gene TRBV4-3 combines with J gene TRBJ2-3; 7 positions match TRBD1. The CDR3, as DNA: TGCGCCAGCAGCCAATTGAGACAGGGCGAGATTTTCACAGATACGCAGTATTTT. Translation gives CASSQLRQGEIFTDTQYF.